One and the same sample provided the 10 T cell receptor beta chains below, sequenced in a study of cytomegalovirus exposure and HLA in healthy donors. TCRdb's table, derived via immunoSEQ multiplex PCR, lists solely in-frame clones and lacks some. The repertoire includes 150,000 to 180,000 clones, more than 70% of them detected once, and about 2.2% sits in the top ten. The specimen sequenced was PBMCs. These TCRs come from a human donor in good health.

This clone has a handful of counts. The chain combines TRBV6-6 with TRBJ1-2; 7 nucleotides match TRBD1. J gave up 6 bases and V 2 bases, and 3 bases lay outside the gene matches. CDR1 MNHNY and CDR2 SVGAGI come from the germline V gene (reference sequence). This CDR3 is 13 amino acids long. The CDR3 coding sequence is TGTGCCAGCAGTTACCCGGGACAGCATGGCTACACCTTC. It specifies CASSYPGQHGYTF.

This chain links TRBV6-5 with TRBJ2-7; 8 bases match TRBD1. Germline lookup yields CDR1 MNHEY and CDR2 SVGAGI. The CDR3 extends over 13 amino acids. V gave up 5 bases and J gave up 9 bases; unmatched junction bases: 9. CDR3 loop: CASSPGQGNRQYF. The CDR3 nucleotides read TGTGCCAGCAGTCCTGGACAGGGAAATCGGCAGTACTTC.

This clone has a single count. The rearrangement links TRBV6-5 to TRBJ1-1, with a possible D match to TRBD1 (6 bases). V shed 4 bases and J shed 10 bases, with 16 bases lying between them. The germline CDR1 and CDR2 sequences are MNHEY and SVGAGI. The CDR3 is 13 residues long. In DNA form, the CDR3 reads TGTGCCAGCAGTTCATATACAGGGTGGCGAGCTTTCTTT. It specifies CASSSYTGWRAFF.

The chain links TRBV10-3 to TRBJ2-7, with no clear D. The CDR3 is 13 amino acids. With 0 bases removed from V and 5 bases from J, the gap between germline ends came to 8 bases. Germline CDR1 ENHRY, CDR2 SYGVKD. CDR3 loop: CAISESEIDEQYF. The CDR3 DNA is TGTGCCATCAGTGAGTCGGAGATAGACGAGCAGTACTTC.

This clone was picked up one time. The V and J genes are TRBV19 and TRBJ2-3, with 10 positions matching TRBD1. CDR1 and CDR2 from the germline V gene are LNHDA and SQIVND (reference sequence). The CDR3 consists of 14 residues. V was pared by 9 bases and J by 3 bases, with 6 bases of the junction left unmatched. In DNA, the CDR3 is TGTGCCAGCAAGGACAGGGGGGGGACAGATACGCAGTATTTT. It is translated as CASKDRGGTDTQYF.

The chain is built from TRBV6-5 and TRBJ2-1; the match to TRBD1 covers 8 bases. The CDR3 contains 15 residues. With V trimmed by 3 bases and J by 2 bases, 3 bases remained unmatched. CDR1 MNHEY and CDR2 SVGAGI come from the germline V gene. CDR3 residues: CASSYDRGAYNEQFF. The CDR3 DNA reads as TGTGCCAGCAGTTATGACAGGGGCGCCTACAATGAGCAGTTCTTC.

The genes are TRBV9 and TRBJ1-1; possible D gene TRBD1, 6 bases. Looked up from germline, CDR1 is SGDLS and CDR2 is YYNGEE. The V gene lost 3 bases and the J gene lost 10 bases, with 19 bases spanning the gap. This CDR3 region has 14 residues. CDR3 sequence (DNA): TGTGCCAGCAGCGAACTCCGGGACACCGCTGTAGCTTTCTTT. Its protein product is CASSELRDTAVAFF.

The chain employs TRBV7-6 and TRBJ1-4; D unclear. Germline CDR1 reads SGHVS; CDR2 reads FNYEAQ. The CDR3 has 15 residues. With 5 bases removed from V and 3 bases from J, the gap between germline ends came to 13 bases. The CDR3 sequence: CASSLIGAANEKLFF. The CDR3 nucleotides are TGTGCCAGCAGCCTCATCGGAGCCGCTAATGAAAAACTGTTTTTT.

The chain uses TRBV9 and TRBJ1-4, with D tentatively TRBD1 (6 bases). This CDR3 comprises 14 residues. Germline V CDR1 and CDR2: SGDLS, YYNGEE. V gave up 4 bases and J gave up 8 bases, with 15 bases separating them. This chain's CDR3 is CASSPQGNREKLFF. Here the CDR3 DNA reads TGTGCCAGCAGCCCGCAGGGGAATAGGGAAAAACTGTTTTTT.

This clone was seen a handful of times. V is TRBV27 and J is TRBJ2-4; 12 bases align to TRBD2. The CDR3 consists of 15 residues. Germline V CDR1 and CDR2: MNHEY, SMNVEV (reference sequence). The V segment lost 5 bases and the J segment 4 bases; nucleotides outside the gene matches: 3. CDR3 region: CASSVGLAGKNIQYF. In DNA, the CDR3 is TGTGCCAGCAGTGTAGGACTAGCGGGGAAAAACATTCAGTACTTC.